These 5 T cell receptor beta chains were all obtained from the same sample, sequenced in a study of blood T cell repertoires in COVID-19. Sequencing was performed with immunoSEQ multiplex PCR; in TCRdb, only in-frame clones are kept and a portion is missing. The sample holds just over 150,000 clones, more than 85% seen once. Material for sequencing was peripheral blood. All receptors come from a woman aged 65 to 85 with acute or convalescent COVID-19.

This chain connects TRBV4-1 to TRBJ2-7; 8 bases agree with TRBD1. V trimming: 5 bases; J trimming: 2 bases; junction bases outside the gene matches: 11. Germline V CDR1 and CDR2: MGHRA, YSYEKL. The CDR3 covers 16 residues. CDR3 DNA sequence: TGCGCCAGCAGCAATTTTCAGGGGGCGAGGCCCTACGAGCAGTACTTC. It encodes CASSNFQGARPYEQYF.

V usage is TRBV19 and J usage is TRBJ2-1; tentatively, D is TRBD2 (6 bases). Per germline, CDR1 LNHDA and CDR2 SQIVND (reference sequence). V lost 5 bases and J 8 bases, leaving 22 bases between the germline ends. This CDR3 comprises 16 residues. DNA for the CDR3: TGTGCCAGTAGTCCACGCAGGCGGGGTTTTGTATATGAGCAGTTCTTC. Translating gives CASSPRRRGFVYEQFF. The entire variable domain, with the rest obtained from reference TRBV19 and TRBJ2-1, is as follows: DGGITQSPKYLFRKEGQNVTLSCEQNLNHDAMYWYRQDPGQGLRLIYYSQIVNDFQKGDIAEGYSVSREKKESFPLTVTSAQKNPTAFYLCASSPRRRGFVYEQFFGPGTRLTVL.

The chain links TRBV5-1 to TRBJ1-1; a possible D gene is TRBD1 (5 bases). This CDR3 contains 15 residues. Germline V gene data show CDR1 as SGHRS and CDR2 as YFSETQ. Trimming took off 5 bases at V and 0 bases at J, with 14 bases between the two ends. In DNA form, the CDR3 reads TGCGCCAGCAGAGGGGCACGGTTAATGAACACTGAAGCTTTCTTT. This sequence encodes CASRGARLMNTEAFF.

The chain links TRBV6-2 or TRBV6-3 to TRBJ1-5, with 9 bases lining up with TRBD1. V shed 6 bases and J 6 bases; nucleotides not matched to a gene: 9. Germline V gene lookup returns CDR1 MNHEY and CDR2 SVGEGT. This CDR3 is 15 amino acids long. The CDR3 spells CASSPGTGLRQPQHF. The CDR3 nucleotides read TGTGCCAGCAGCCCCGGGACAGGGCTTCGTCAGCCCCAGCATTTT.

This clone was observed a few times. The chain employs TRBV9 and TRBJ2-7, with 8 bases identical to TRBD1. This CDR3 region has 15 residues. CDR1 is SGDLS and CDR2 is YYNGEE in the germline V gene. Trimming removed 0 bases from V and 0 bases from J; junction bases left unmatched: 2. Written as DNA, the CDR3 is TGTGCCAGCAGCGTAGGGACAGGGAGCTCCTACGAGCAGTACTTC. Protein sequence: CASSVGTGSSYEQYF.